The T cell receptor beta chain described here comes from a study of blood T cell repertoires in COVID-19. Overall study: COVID-19 samples from acute and convalescent phases originated in the United States, Italy and Spain.

The CDR3 covers 20 residues. Original methodology: From reference gene primer amplification, estimates of nucleated cell counts were derived. Using immunoSEQ multiplex PCR, the repertoire was profiled, and TCRdb retains in-frame clones only, with some absent. The DNA gave D and trimming, while V, J and clone size come from that table. The top ten clones hold 4% to 6% of a sample with roughly 100,000 clones, roughly 80% of them seen once. Sequencing input: peripheral blood. The source is a man in his fifties or sixties with acute or convalescent COVID-19. The gene calls are TRBV1 and TRBJ1-1. TRBV1 is an annotated pseudogene. This CDR3 reads CTSSQTVWGRGRGAVTEAFF. As DNA, the CDR3 is TGCACCAGCAGCCAAACTGTCTGGGGGCGGGGGCGCGGGGCTGTCACTGAAGCTTTCTTT.